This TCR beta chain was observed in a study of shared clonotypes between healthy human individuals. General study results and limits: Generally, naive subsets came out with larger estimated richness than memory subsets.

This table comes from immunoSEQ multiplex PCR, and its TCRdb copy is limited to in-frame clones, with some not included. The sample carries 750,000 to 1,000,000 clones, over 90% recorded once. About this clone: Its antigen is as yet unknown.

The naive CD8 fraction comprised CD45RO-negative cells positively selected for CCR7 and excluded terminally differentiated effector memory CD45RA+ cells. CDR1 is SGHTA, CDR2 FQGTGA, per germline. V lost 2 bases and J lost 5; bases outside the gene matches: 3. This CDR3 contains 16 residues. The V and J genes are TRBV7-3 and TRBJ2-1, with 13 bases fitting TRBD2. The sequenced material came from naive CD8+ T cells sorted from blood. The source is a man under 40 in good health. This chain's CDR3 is CASSLRTSGSHNEQFF. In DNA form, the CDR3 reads TGTGCCAGCAGCTTACGGACTAGCGGGAGCCACAATGAGCAGTTCTTC. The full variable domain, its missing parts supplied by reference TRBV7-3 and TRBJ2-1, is GAGVSQTPSNKVTEKGKYVELRCDPISGHTALYWYRQSLGQGPEFLIYFQGTGAADDSGLPNDRFFAVRPEGSVSTLKIQRTERGDSAVYLCASSLRTSGSHNEQFFGPGTRLTVL.